This T cell receptor (beta chain) is drawn from a study of coeliac disease. Study-level findings and limits: Of coeliac lamina propria samples, about 45% of the 18 held published gliadin-specific TRB sequences, versus 1 of 6 controls. Control samples showed higher TRB and TRG clonality than intraepithelial and lamina propria samples in active celiac disease. Few TRB amino acid sequences were shared between samples; most were unique. Intraepithelial and lamina propria fractions were not highly pure.

Assay: immunoSEQ multiplex PCR; the TCRdb copy retains only in-frame clones and omits some. This sample has around 5,000 clones, with roughly two thirds found just once. The CDR3 covers 13 residues. The V gene lost 2 bases and the J gene lost 4 bases, with 12 bases spanning the gap. CDR1 GTSNPN and CDR2 SVGIG come from the germline V gene (reference sequence). As regards this clone: The antigen remains undetermined.

V gene TRBV30 combines with J gene TRBJ2-7, with a weak D call TRBD2 (6 bases). Sequenced: lymphocytes from the gut lamina propria. This TCR derives from a man between 65 and 79 years old with active celiac disease. CDR3 coding DNA: TGTGCCTGGAGTTCGTCGGGGGAGTACGAGCAGTACTTC. Its translation: CAWSSSGEYEQYF.